Below, 8 T cell receptor beta chains from the same sample are listed, as sequenced in a study of CD8+CD57+ T cells in acquired aplastic anemia. Profiling that covered TCR beta VDJ and CDR3 relied on genomic DNA as its template. TCRdb reprocessed the reads with MiXCR, giving one entry per CDR3 protein. The repertoire holds around 250,000 distinct CDR3 sequences, with roughly 80% as singletons. CD8+CD57+ cell expansion had been shown by flow cytometry in patients chosen for sequencing. Sequencing was done on a sample of sorted CD4+, CD8+, or CD8+CD57+ T cells (not recorded which) from PBMCs. The source of these receptors is a human donor with aplastic anemia.

A remark on this clonotype: A much larger clone lies a single base off, so this may be a read error. The chain is built from TRBV13 and TRBJ2-5; D is ambiguous. CDR1 PRHDT and CDR2 FYEKMQ come from the germline V gene (reference sequence). The CDR3 is made up of 14 amino acids. Trimming removed 4 bases from V and 1 base from J, with 10 bases in between. The CDR3 reads CASSSRSSQETQYF. In DNA, the CDR3 is TGTGCCAGCAGCTCACGCTCCAGCCAAGAGACCCAGTACTTC. The variable domain in full, with the rest retrieved from reference TRBV13 and TRBJ2-5, is AAGVIQSPRHLIKEKRETATLKCYPIPRHDTVYWYQQGPGQDPQFLISFYEKMQSDKGSIPDRFSAQQFSDYHSELNMSSLELGDSALYFCASSSRSSQETQYFGPGTRLLVL.

The CDR3 DNA is TGTGCCAGCAGCCCTCACAGGGCAAGGACAGATACGCAGTATTTT. Protein: CASSPHRARTDTQYF. The V gene is TRBV5-6, the J gene TRBJ2-3; D perhaps matches TRBD1 (6 bases). CDR3 length: 15 residues. Trimming took 4 bases from V and 3 from J, leaving 15 bases between them. From germline, CDR1 is SGHDT and CDR2 YYEEEE.

As concerns this clonotype: Since the CDR3 does not end with the conserved phenylalanine or tryptophan, this likely comes from a read error. It is unclear where the CDR3 begins or ends on the DNA, so no DNA is shown, and the CDR3 is as TCRdb lists it. The V gene is TRBV13, the J gene TRBJ2-3; the table's D call of TRBD1 was not tested on the DNA. The CDR3 sequence runs 12 residues, both termini included. CDR1 PRHDT and CDR2 FYEKMQ come from the germline V gene (reference sequence). CDR3: CASSVEPDRKAL.

The chain links TRBV11-2 to TRBJ1-1, with TRBD1 as a possible D gene (5 bases). V shed 8 bases and J shed 5 bases, with 24 bases lying between them. Germline loops: CDR1 SGHAT, CDR2 FQNNGV. This CDR3 contains 16 residues. DNA for the CDR3: TGTGCCAGCGGCTGGGGTGGGGGGGGGTTCAGGACTGAAGCTTTCTTT. This encodes CASGWGGGGFRTEAFF.

As for this clonotype: One end of the junction is discordant with germline, which a read error may explain. The chain employs TRBV2 and TRBJ2-6, with 8 bases matching TRBD2. This CDR3 contains 16 residues. CDR1 is SNHLY, CDR2 FYNNEI, per germline. For the CDR3, the DNA is TGTGCCAGCAGGTTAGCGGGAAGCTACGGGGCGAACGTCCTGGCTTTC. Its translation is CASRLAGSYGANVLAF.

As concerns this clonotype: This CDR3 fails to terminate in the conserved phenylalanine or tryptophan, so it likely reflects a read error. The DNA is left out, because the CDR3 cannot be placed on it with certainty; the CDR3 is given as TCRdb lists it. V and J are TRBV7-3 and TRBJ2-3; the table's D call, TRBD1, was not checked against the DNA. The CDR3 sequence runs 12 residues, both termini included. Looked up from germline, CDR1 is SGHTA and CDR2 is FQGTGA. The CDR3: CASSVTGGTDYV.

Concerning this clonotype itself: A read error may produce the germline difference seen at one junction end. The V gene is TRBV7-2, the J gene TRBJ2-3; D tentatively reads TRBD1 or TRBD2 (6 bases each). The CDR3 totals 13 residues. CDR1 and CDR2 from the germline V gene are SGHTA and FQGNSA. CDR3 residues: CASSDGGRPDTHF. The CDR3 DNA sequence: TGTGCCAGCAGCGACGGGGGCAGACCCGATACGCATTTT.

CDR3 residues: CASSEIAGGTYEQYF. The CDR3 region has the DNA TGCGCCAGCAGTGAGATAGCAGGTGGGACCTACGAGCAGTACTTC. The V gene is TRBV10-1, the J gene TRBJ2-7; D not resolved. This CDR3 is 15 amino acids long. The V gene's germline CDR1 is WNHNN and CDR2 SYGVQD (reference sequence). Trimming took off 2 bases at V and 2 bases at J, with 13 bases between the two ends.